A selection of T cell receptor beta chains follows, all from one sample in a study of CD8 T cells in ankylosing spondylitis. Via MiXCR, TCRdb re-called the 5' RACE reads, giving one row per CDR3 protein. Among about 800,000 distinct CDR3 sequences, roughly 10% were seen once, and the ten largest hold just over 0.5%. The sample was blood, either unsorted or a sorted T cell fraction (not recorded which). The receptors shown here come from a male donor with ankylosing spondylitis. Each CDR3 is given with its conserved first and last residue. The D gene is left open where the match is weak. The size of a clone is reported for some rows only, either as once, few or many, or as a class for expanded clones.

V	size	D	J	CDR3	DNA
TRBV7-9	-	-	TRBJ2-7	CASSLSRSSSYEQYF	TGTGCCAGCAGCTTATCCAGATCGAGTTCCTACGAGCAGTACTTC
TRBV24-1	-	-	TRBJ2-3	CATSDLPEGGTDTQYF	TGTGCCACCAGTGATCTCCCCGAGGGCGGGACAGATACGCAGTATTTT
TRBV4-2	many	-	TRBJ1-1	CASSPVAGSNTEAFF	TGTGCCAGCAGCCCCGTGGCGGGATCGAACACTGAAGCTTTCTTT
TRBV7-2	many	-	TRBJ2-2	CASSSGGSITGELFF	TGTGCCAGCAGTTCCGGGGGCTCGATCACCGGGGAGCTGTTTTTT
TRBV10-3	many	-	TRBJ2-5	CAISESRGALQETQYF	TGTGCCATCAGTGAGTCGAGGGGCGCCCTCCAAGAGACCCAGTACTTC
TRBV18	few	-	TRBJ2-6	CASSEGQPLSSGANVLTF	TGTGCCAGCTCAGAGGGACAACCACTTAGCTCTGGGGCCAACGTCCTGACTTTC
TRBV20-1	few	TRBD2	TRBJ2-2	CSAILAGAAGELFF	TGCAGTGCTATTCTAGCGGGAGCGGCGGGGGAGCTGTTTTTT
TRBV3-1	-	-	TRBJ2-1	CASSQAYQVGEQFF	TGTGCCAGCAGCCAAGCCTACCAGGTGGGCGAGCAGTTCTTC
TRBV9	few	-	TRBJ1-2	CASSVGGLANYGYTF	TGTGCCAGCAGCGTTGGAGGGTTAGCTAACTATGGCTACACCTTC
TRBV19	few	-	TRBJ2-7	CASSRDGYEQYF	TGTGCCAGTAGTAGGGACGGGTACGAGCAGTACTTC
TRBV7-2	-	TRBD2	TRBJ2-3	CASSSSRERTDTQYF	TGTGCCAGCAGCTCCTCGCGGGAGAGGACAGATACGCAGTATTTT
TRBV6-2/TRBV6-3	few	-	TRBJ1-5	CASSYDGPYNQPQHF	TGTGCCAGCAGTTACGACGGACCCTACAATCAGCCCCAGCATTTT
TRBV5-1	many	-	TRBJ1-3	CASSLGQPGNTIYF	TGCGCCAGCAGCTTGGGACAACCTGGAAACACCATATATTTT
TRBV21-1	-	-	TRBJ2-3	CASSKGLDGGPLFSDTQYF	TGTGCCAGCAGCAAAGGGTTAGACGGGGGGCCCCTCTTCTCAGATACGCAGTATTTT
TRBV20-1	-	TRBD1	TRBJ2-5	CSAPLSTGEETQYF	TGCAGTGCTCCATTATCGACAGGGGAGGAGACCCAGTACTTC
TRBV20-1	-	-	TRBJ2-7	CSASWTPNYEQYF	TGCAGTGCTAGTTGGACTCCTAATTACGAGCAGTACTTC
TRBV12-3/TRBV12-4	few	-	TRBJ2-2	CASSSGIRNTGELFF	TGTGCCAGCAGCTCAGGGATCCGAAACACCGGGGAGCTGTTTTTT
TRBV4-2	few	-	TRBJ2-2	CASSQPMGGTGELFF	TGTGCCAGCAGCCAGCCAATGGGGGGCACCGGGGAGCTGTTTTTT
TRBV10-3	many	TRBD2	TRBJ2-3	CAISGSLAGSTDTQYF	TGTGCCATCAGTGGGTCGCTAGCGGGGAGCACAGATACGCAGTATTTT
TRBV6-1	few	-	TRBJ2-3	CASKRATLGTDTQYF	TGTGCCAGCAAGCGGGCCACGCTCGGGACAGATACGCAGTATTTT
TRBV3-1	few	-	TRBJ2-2	CASSRRDGTGELFF	TGTGCCAGCAGCCGTAGGGACGGAACCGGGGAGCTGTTTTTT
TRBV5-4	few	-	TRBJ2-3	CASSALVSGPLDTQYF	TGTGCCAGCAGCGCTCTCGTATCGGGTCCCCTAGATACGCAGTATTTT
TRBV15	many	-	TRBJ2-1	CATSRDRLIYNEQFF	TGTGCCACCAGCAGAGACAGGCTAATCTACAATGAGCAGTTCTTC
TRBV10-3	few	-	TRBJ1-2	CAISGVGALGYTF	TGTGCCATCAGTGGTGTGGGGGCTCTTGGCTACACCTTC
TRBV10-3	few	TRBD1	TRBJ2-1	CAIMGQGKNEQFF	TGTGCCATCATGGGACAGGGGAAGAATGAGCAGTTCTTC
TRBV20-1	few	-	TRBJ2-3	CSAPPNPYTDTQYF	TGCAGTGCCCCGCCCAATCCTTACACAGATACGCAGTATTTT
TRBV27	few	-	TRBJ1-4	CASSRQQNEKLFF	TGTGCCAGCAGCAGACAACAGAATGAAAAACTGTTTTTT
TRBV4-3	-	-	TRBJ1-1	CASSQDGGLGTEAFF	TGCGCCAGCAGCCAAGATGGGGGGCTGGGCACTGAAGCTTTCTTT
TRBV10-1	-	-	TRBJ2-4	CASSDTPRNIQYF	TGCGCCAGCAGTGACACCCCTAGGAACATTCAGTACTTC
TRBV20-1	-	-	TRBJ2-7	CSARGSAGTYEQYF	TGCAGTGCTAGAGGGTCAGCTGGGACCTACGAGCAGTACTTC
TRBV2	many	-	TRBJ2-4	CASRRAPKNIQYF	TGTGCCAGCAGGAGGGCGCCCAAAAACATTCAGTACTTC
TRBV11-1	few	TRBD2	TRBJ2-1	CASSPHPGLAGSVYEQFF	TGTGCCAGCAGCCCGCACCCAGGACTAGCAGGCAGTGTCTATGAGCAGTTCTTC
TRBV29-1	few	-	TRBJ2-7	CSVGQATSYEQYF	TGCAGCGTTGGTCAAGCTACCTCCTACGAGCAGTACTTC
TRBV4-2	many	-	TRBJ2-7	CASSPLNNRDEQYF	TGTGCCAGCAGCCCACTGAACAACAGGGACGAGCAGTACTTC
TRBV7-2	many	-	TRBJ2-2	CASSPRTTGELFF	TGTGCCAGCAGCCCGCGTACTACCGGGGAGCTGTTTTTT
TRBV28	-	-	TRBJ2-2	CASGGQTGELFF	TGTGCCAGCGGGGGTCAAACCGGGGAGCTGTTTTTT
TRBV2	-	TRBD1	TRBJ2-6	CASSELQGLGYNVLTF	TGTGCCAGCAGTGAACTACAGGGGTTAGGGTACAACGTCCTGACTTTC
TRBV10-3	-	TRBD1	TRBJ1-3	CAIRQGQGGNTIYF	TGTGCCATCAGACAGGGACAGGGAGGAAACACCATATATTTT
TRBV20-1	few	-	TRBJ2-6	CSASQGLSGANVLTF	TGCAGTGCTAGCCAGGGGCTCTCTGGGGCCAACGTCCTGACTTTC
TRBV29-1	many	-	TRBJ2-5	CSVCFFRDTIQETQYF	TGCAGCGTTTGCTTTTTCCGGGACACCATACAAGAGACCCAGTACTTC
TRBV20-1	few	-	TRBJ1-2	CSAHRAGVGYTF	TGCAGTGCGCACAGGGCGGGGGTTGGCTACACCTTC
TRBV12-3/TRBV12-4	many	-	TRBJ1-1	CASSLAGLFTEAFF	TGTGCCAGCAGTTTAGCCGGACTCTTCACTGAAGCTTTCTTT
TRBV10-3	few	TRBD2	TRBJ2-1	CAISVWGGPNEQFF	TGTGCCATCAGTGTTTGGGGAGGGCCAAATGAGCAGTTCTTC